A single sample is the source of the 19 T cell receptor beta chains below, sequenced in a study of T cells after yellow fever vaccination. TCRdb passed the 5' RACE reads through MiXCR, listing each CDR3 protein once. The sample includes about 52,000 distinct CDR3 sequences, less than 8% of them seen just once. The sequenced sample was CD8+ T cells not binding an NS4B(214-222) dextramer, sorted from PBMCs, obtained about 41 days after the first yellow fever vaccination. All receptors derive from a man between 18 and 29 years old who received the YFV17D yellow fever vaccine.

The chain recombines TRBV10-3 with TRBJ2-3; 11 bases agree with TRBD2. Unmatched junction bases numbered 7, after V lost 0 bases and J lost 11 bases. From germline, CDR1 is ENHRY and CDR2 SYGVKD. The CDR3 has 15 amino acids. CDR3 region: CAISESVAGGPGQYF. Here the CDR3 DNA reads TGTGCCATCAGTGAGTCTGTAGCGGGGGGGCCGGGGCAGTATTTT.

J is TRBJ1-1 and V is TRBV7-2; TRBD1 might be the D (5 bases). The CDR3 length is 12 residues. The germline V and J ends were trimmed by 6 bases and 8 bases, with 13 bases remaining between them. Germline V gene data show CDR1 as SGHTA and CDR2 as FQGNSA. CDR3 bases: TGTGCCAGCAGTGACATGGGGCCAGAAGCTTTCTTT. Amino acid sequence: CASSDMGPEAFF.

This clonotype has just a few counts. This chain uses TRBV3-1 with TRBJ2-5, with a possible D match to TRBD2 (5 bases). Germline lookup yields CDR1 LGHDT and CDR2 YNNKEL (reference sequence). Trimming pared 0 bases from V and 7 bases from J, leaving 12 bases between. The CDR3 is 14 residues long. The CDR3 loop reads CASSQERGPGTQYF. CDR3 coding DNA: TGTGCCAGCAGCCAAGAAAGAGGGCCCGGGACCCAGTACTTC.

This clonotype came up a few times. V is TRBV28 and J is TRBJ2-7; 7 bases match TRBD1. With 3 bases clipped from V and 0 bases from J, the junction kept 11 bases outside the gene matches. CDR3 length: 17 residues. Germline CDR1 is MDHEN and CDR2 is SYDVKM. The chain's CDR3 is CASSLGPGQIFSYEQYV. DNA of the CDR3: TGTGCCAGCAGTTTGGGTCCGGGACAGATCTTCTCCTACGAGCAGTACGTC.

This clonotype was observed many times. The gene calls are TRBV29-1 and TRBJ1-2; D is unclear. This CDR3 contains 12 residues. The germline V gene has CDR1 SQVTM and CDR2 ANQGSEA. V lost 6 bases, J lost 4 bases, and 12 bases lay in between. The CDR3 spells CSVPRGVYGYTF. The CDR3 bases are TGCAGCGTCCCCAGAGGAGTCTATGGCTACACCTTC.

The V call is TRBV7-9, the J call TRBJ1-5; D gene ambiguous. Trimming pared 3 bases from V and 1 base from J, leaving 7 bases between. The CDR3 covers 14 residues. Germline CDR1 reads SEHNR; CDR2 reads FQNEAQ (reference sequence). In nucleotides, the CDR3 is TGTGCCAGCAGCTTCGCGGAAAGCAATCAGCCCCAGCATTTT. Translated, it gives CASSFAESNQPQHF.

CDR3 region: CASSQDADGGFNEQFF. The CDR3 DNA reads TGTGCCAGCAGCCAAGATGCAGACGGGGGGTTCAATGAGCAGTTCTTC. V is TRBV4-2 and J is TRBJ2-1; 7 bases are a match to TRBD2. The CDR3 is 16 amino acids. Germline CDR1 is LGHNA and CDR2 is YNFKEQ. V lost 0 bases to trimming and J lost 6 bases; unmatched junction nucleotides: 8.

The gene calls are TRBV3-1 and TRBJ2-3; D may be TRBD2 (6 bases). Trimming removed 0 bases from V and 2 bases from J, with 18 bases in between. CDR3 length: 18 residues. Germline CDR1 reads LGHDT; CDR2 reads YNNKEL (reference sequence). CDR3 sequence (DNA): TGTGCCAGCAGCCAAGAAGATATCATGGGGGGTACCACAGATACGCAGTATTTT. It codes for CASSQEDIMGGTTDTQYF.

In this sample, this clonotype turned up many times. The rearrangement joins TRBV28 to TRBJ2-1, with 10 bases that match TRBD2. The germline gives CDR1 MDHEN, CDR2 SYDVKM. The CDR3 totals 16 residues. With 3 bases clipped from V and 5 bases from J, the junction kept 7 bases outside the gene matches. The CDR3: CASSFRLAGDHNEQFF. The DNA for the CDR3 is TGTGCCAGCAGTTTCCGGCTAGCGGGGGACCACAATGAGCAGTTCTTC. The entire variable domain, with the rest obtained from reference TRBV28 and TRBJ2-1, is as follows: DVKVTQSSRYLVKRTGEKVFLECVQDMDHENMFWYRQDPGLGLRLIYFSYDVKMKEKGDIPEGYSVSREKKERFSLILESASTNQTSMYLCASSFRLAGDHNEQFFGPGTRLTVL.

The V call is TRBV7-2, the J call TRBJ1-6; no reliable D call. This CDR3 has 15 amino acids. The V end lost 1 base, the J end lost 10 bases, and 14 bases lay between the germline ends. Per the germline V gene, CDR1 is SGHTA and CDR2 is FQGNSA. CDR3 coding DNA: TGTGCCAGCAGCTTAGGCCCAAACCCTAGCTCACCCCTCCACTTT. Its translation is CASSLGPNPSSPLHF.

V usage is TRBV18 and J usage is TRBJ2-5, with D perhaps matching TRBD2 (5 bases). The CDR3 has 20 amino acids. The V gene's germline CDR1 is KGHSH and CDR2 LQKENI. Trimming shortened V by 3 bases and J by 0 bases, and 26 bases separated the two germline ends. The CDR3 coding sequence is TGTGCCAGCTCACCTCCACCGGGCCGAGGGTTTGTGGGGTACCAAGAGACCCAGTACTTC. It is translated as CASSPPPGRGFVGYQETQYF.

The chain recombines TRBV7-9 with TRBJ2-7; 8 positions agree with TRBD1. Germline-derived CDR1 and CDR2 are SEHNR and FQNEAQ (reference sequence). The CDR3 extends over 12 amino acids. The ends lost 8 bases at V and 5 bases at J; junction bases unmatched: 5. The CDR3 region has the DNA TGTGCCAGCGCCGGACAGGGCCACGAGCAGTACTTC. Its translation is CASAGQGHEQYF.

A few counts support this clonotype. This sequence joins TRBV6-2 or TRBV6-3 and TRBJ2-1, with D unclear. The CDR3 is made up of 15 amino acids. The V end was cut by 2 bases, the J end by 0 bases, with 8 bases between. Germline-derived CDR1 and CDR2 are MNHEY and SVGEGT. The CDR3 sequence: CASSYKAYSYNEQFF. Written as DNA, the CDR3 is TGTGCCAGCAGTTACAAAGCCTACTCCTACAATGAGCAGTTCTTC.

This clonotype was picked up many times. This chain uses TRBV4-2 with TRBJ1-1, with 8 nucleotides matching TRBD1. The CDR3 totals 14 residues. Looked up from germline, CDR1 is LGHNA and CDR2 is YNFKEQ. Losses at the gene ends were 1 base for V and 5 bases for J; bases not matched to a gene: 3. CDR3 sequence reads: CASSQATGATEAFF. The CDR3 DNA reads TGTGCCAGCAGCCAAGCGACAGGGGCAACTGAAGCTTTCTTT.

This clonotype occurred many times. The chain is built from TRBV6-1 and TRBJ1-5; D gene ambiguous. The CDR3 extends over 15 amino acids. Germline V gene sequence: CDR1 MNHNS, CDR2 SASEGT. The V and J ends lost 5 bases and 0 bases respectively, with 11 bases between them. CDR3 sequence (DNA): TGTGCCAGCAGTCCTGAGAACCATAGCAATCAGCCCCAGCATTTT. It codes for CASSPENHSNQPQHF.

Turning to this clonotype: At one end the junction does not follow the germline gene, possibly because of a read error. The gene calls are TRBV7-7 and TRBJ2-3, with 7 nucleotides matching TRBD2. The length of the CDR3 is 15 residues. From germline, CDR1 is SSHAT and CDR2 FNYEAQ (reference sequence). The CDR3 DNA reads TGTGCTAGCAGCCCGGGCGGGGGTAGCACAGATACGCAGTATTTT. Encoded protein: CASSPGGGSTDTQYF.

In its sample, this clonotype was seen many times. The CDR3 protein is CASSSGTYYNEQFF. The CDR3 bases are TGTGCCAGCAGTTCGGGGACTTACTACAATGAGCAGTTCTTC. This chain joins TRBV12-3 or TRBV12-4 and TRBJ2-1, with a tentative D call TRBD2 (6 bases). V lost 4 bases and J 3 bases, leaving 10 bases between the germline ends. The CDR3 runs 14 residues.

This clonotype has a single count. J is TRBJ2-7 and V is TRBV7-9; 8 nucleotides line up with TRBD1. Germline lookup yields CDR1 SEHNR and CDR2 FQNEAQ (reference sequence). The CDR3 is 14 residues long. V shed 5 bases and J 2 bases; nucleotides not matched to a gene: 5. The CDR3, as DNA: TGTGCCAGCAGCCGGACAGGGCCTACCTACGAGCAGTACTTC. This encodes CASSRTGPTYEQYF.

This clonotype was seen repeatedly, ten times or more. The gene calls are TRBV11-2 and TRBJ2-5; a weak D match, TRBD1 (6 bases). CDR3 length: 16 amino acids. Germline V gives CDR1 SGHAT, CDR2 FQNNGV. Trimming removed 4 bases at V and 1 base at J, with 16 bases between. CDR3 coding DNA: TGTGCCAGCAGCTCATTAGACAGGCCCACCCAAGAGACCCAGTACTTC. It specifies CASSSLDRPTQETQYF.